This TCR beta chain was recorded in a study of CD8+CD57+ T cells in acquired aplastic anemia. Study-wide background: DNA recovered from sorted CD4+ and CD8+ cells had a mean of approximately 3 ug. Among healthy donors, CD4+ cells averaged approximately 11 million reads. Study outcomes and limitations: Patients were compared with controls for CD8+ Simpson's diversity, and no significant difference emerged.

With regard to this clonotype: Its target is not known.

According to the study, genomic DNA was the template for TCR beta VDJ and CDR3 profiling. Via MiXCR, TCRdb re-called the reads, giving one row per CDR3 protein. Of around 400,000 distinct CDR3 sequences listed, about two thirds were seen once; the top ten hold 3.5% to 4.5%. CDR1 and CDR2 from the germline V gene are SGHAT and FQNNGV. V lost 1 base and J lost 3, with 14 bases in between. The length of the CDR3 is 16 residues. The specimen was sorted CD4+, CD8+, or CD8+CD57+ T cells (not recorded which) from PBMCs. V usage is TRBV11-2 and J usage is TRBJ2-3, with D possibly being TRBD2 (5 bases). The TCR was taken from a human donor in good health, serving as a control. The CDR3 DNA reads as TGTGCCAGCAGCTTAGTTGCGGGCCATGTAACAGATACGCAGTATTTT. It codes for CASSLVAGHVTDTQYF.